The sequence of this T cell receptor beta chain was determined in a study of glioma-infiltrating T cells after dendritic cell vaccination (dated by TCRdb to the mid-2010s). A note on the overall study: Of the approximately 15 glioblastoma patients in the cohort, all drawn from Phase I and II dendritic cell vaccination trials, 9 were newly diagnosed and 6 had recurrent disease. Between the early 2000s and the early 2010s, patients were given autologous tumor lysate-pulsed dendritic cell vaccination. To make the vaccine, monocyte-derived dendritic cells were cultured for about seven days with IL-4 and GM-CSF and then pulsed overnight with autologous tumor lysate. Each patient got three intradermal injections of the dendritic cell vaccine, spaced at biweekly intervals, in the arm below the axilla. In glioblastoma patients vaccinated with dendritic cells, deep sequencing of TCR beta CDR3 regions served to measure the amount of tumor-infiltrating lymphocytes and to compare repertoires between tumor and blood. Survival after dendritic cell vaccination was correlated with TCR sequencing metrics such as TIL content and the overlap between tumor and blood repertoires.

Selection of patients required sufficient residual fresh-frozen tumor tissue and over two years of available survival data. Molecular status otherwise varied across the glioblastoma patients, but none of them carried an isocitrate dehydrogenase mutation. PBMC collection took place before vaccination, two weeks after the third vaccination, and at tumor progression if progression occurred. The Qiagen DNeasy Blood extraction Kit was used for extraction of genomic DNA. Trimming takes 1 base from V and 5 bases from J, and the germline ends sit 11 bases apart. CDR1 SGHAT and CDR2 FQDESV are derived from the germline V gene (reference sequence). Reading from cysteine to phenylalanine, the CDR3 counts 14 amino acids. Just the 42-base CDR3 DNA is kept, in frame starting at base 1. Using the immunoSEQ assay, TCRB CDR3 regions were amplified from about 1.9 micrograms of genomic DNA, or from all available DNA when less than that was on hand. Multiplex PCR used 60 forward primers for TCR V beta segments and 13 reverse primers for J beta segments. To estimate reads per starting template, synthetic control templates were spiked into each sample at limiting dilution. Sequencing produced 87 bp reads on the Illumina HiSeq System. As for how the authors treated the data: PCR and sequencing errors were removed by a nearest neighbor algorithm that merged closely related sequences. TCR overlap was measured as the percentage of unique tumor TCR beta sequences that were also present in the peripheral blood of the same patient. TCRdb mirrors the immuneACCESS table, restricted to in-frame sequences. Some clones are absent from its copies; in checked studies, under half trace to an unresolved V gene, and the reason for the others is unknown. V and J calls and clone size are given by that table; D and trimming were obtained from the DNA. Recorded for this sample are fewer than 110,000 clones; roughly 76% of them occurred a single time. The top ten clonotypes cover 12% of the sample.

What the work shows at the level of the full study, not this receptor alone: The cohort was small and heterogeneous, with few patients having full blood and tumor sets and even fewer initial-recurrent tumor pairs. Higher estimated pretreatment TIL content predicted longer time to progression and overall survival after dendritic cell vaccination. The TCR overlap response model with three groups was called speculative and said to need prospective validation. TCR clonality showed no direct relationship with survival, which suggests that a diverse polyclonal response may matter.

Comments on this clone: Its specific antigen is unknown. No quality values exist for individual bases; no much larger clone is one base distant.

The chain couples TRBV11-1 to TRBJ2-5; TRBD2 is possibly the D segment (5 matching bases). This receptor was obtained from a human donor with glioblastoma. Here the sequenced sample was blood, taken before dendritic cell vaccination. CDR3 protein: CASSLGTRRETQYF. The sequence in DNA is TGTGCCAGCAGCTTAGGGACTCGGAGGGAGACCCAGTACTTC.